A selection of T cell receptor beta chains follows, all from one sample in a study of blood T cell repertoires in COVID-19. Sequenced by immunoSEQ multiplex PCR; TCRdb stores in-frame clones only, minus some. The sample carries some 210,000 clones, roughly 84% recorded once. Sequencing was carried out using peripheral blood. The receptors here all came from a human donor in a cohort sampled during active COVID-19. Each CDR3 is given with its conserved first and last residue. Clone size is shown for a subset of rows, as once, few, many or a class of expanded clone.

clone size	V gene	CDR3 length	J gene	CDR3 protein
-	TRBV2	13	TRBJ1-2	CASEGTPSYGYTF
-	TRBV11-2	13	TRBJ1-1	CASSLFGNTEAFF
-	TRBV3-1/TRBV3-2	15	TRBJ2-5	CASSPMTGGQETQYF
many	TRBV3-1/TRBV3-2	14	TRBJ1-6	CASSQGQGRSPLHF
-	TRBV10-3	17	TRBJ2-1	CAIGRMGLSDLHNEQFF
-	TRBV24-1	16	TRBJ2-2	CATSPARGGFGGELFF
-	TRBV9	14	TRBJ2-4	CASSLRQKNNIQYF
-	TRBV7-9	15	TRBJ1-2	CASSLARQGPYGYTF
-	TRBV28	16	TRBJ2-1	CASNPATGGLNNEQFF
once	TRBV12-3/TRBV12-4	11	TRBJ2-5	CASRGLETQYF
-	TRBV10-3	14	TRBJ1-1	CAISDFGDNTEAFF
-	TRBV19	15	TRBJ2-3	CASSSSGTRGDTQYF
-	TRBV7-3	16	TRBJ2-1	CASSLGTSGGDNEQFF
-	TRBV20-1	14	TRBJ1-2	CSASRTGGSIGYTF
-	TRBV6-5	14	TRBJ2-3	CASGRTGRTDTQYF
-	TRBV10-3	19	TRBJ1-6	CAISELLGQAIVERSPLHF
-	TRBV10-3	15	TRBJ2-1	CAISDWTGVYNEQFF
-	TRBV18	16	TRBJ1-6	CASSRVSTGDLSPLHF
-	TRBV19	13	TRBJ2-7	CASSLDSRREQYF
-	TRBV12-3/TRBV12-4	13	TRBJ1-2	CASKDGGSIGYTF
-	TRBV30	12	TRBJ1-1	CAWRQENTEAFF
-	TRBV12-3/TRBV12-4	13	TRBJ1-2	CASSSQTLYGYTF
-	TRBV2	15	TRBJ2-7	CASSLTSGRAREQYF
-	TRBV2	15	TRBJ2-5	CASTSAGGPQETQYF
-	TRBV7-2	13	TRBJ2-3	CASSLYAADTQYF
-	TRBV12-5	16	TRBJ1-1	CASGLQVGGANTEAFF
-	TRBV18	15	TRBJ2-1	CASSPGRSSYNEQFF
few	TRBV29-1	12	TRBJ2-1	CRVAGIQNEQFF
-	TRBV6-5	15	TRBJ1-6	CASSFSGDSHSPLHF
-	TRBV2	12	TRBJ2-7	CASRGLDYEQYF
few	TRBV5-1	15	TRBJ1-5	CASSLGIYSNQPQHF
-	TRBV6-1	18	TRBJ1-3	CASSELRGGREYENTIYF
-	TRBV4-1	15	TRBJ1-2	CASSQGQGALYGYTF
-	TRBV2	14	TRBJ1-4	CASSELTINEKLFF
-	TRBV7-9	16	TRBJ1-3	CASSLTGQGGGNTIYF
once	TRBV2	15	TRBJ1-5	CASSEALRGYQPQHF
-	TRBV25-1	16	TRBJ2-6	CASSDPRGSGANVLTF
-	TRBV6-5	14	TRBJ1-5	CASSYSGSVQPQHF
-	TRBV6-5	16	TRBJ1-6	CASSYSLQGLNSPLHF
once	TRBV19	14	TRBJ2-4	CASSINRDTGFQYF
once	TRBV7-2	12	TRBJ1-5	CASSPYGEPQHF